The 31 T cell receptor beta chains reported below all come from one sample, sequenced in a study of blood T cell repertoires in COVID-19. Data came from immunoSEQ multiplex PCR; TCRdb stores just in-frame clones and leaves some out. The data hold approximately 300,000 clones, with around 85% observed a single time. Sequenced input: PBMCs or T cells enriched from blood (not recorded which). The receptors come from a woman under 40 who had recovered from COVID-19.

The chain couples TRBV19 to TRBJ1-3; 8 bases align to TRBD1. This CDR3 is 21 amino acids long. V was pared by 9 bases and J by 0 bases, with 25 bases of the junction left unmatched. The germline V gene has CDR1 LNHDA and CDR2 SQIVND (reference sequence). CDR3 coding DNA: TGTGCCAGCGAGCCCAACGGGACAGGAAGCATTCCCTCGTTCTCTGGAAACACCATATATTTT. This gives the protein CASEPNGTGSIPSFSGNTIYF.

The J gene is TRBJ2-7, the V gene TRBV28; 8 bases match TRBD1. The germline CDR1 and CDR2 sequences are MDHEN and SYDVKM. The V gene end was trimmed by 6 bases and the J gene end by 5 bases; junction bases not matched to a gene: 12. This CDR3 region has 15 residues. In DNA, the CDR3 is TGTGCCAGCAGGACCCCCGGGACAGGATTCAACGAGCAGTACTTC. Translation: CASRTPGTGFNEQYF.

This chain connects TRBV28 to TRBJ2-1; 10 positions agree with TRBD2. V was clipped by 7 bases and J by 4 bases; unmatched bases: 7. CDR1 MDHEN and CDR2 SYDVKM come from the germline V gene. This CDR3 has 15 amino acids. In nucleotides, the CDR3 is TGTGCCAGCACTACTAGCGGGATCCGTTACAATGAGCAGTTCTTC. This codes for CASTTSGIRYNEQFF.

The chain combines TRBV4-1 with TRBJ1-4; no clear D. The germline V and J ends were trimmed by 6 bases and 2 bases, with 13 bases remaining between them. Germline-derived CDR1 and CDR2 are MGHRA and YSYEKL. The CDR3 loop spans 15 amino acids. The CDR3: CASSRSPGTNEKLFF. CDR3 nucleotides: TGCGCCAGCAGTCGGAGCCCGGGGACTAATGAAAAACTGTTTTTT.

The chain couples TRBV10-3 to TRBJ2-7, with D perhaps TRBD1 (6 bases). The V and J ends lost 8 bases and 0 bases respectively, with 17 bases between them. Looked up from germline, CDR1 is ENHRY and CDR2 is SYGVKD. CDR3 length equals 15 residues. The CDR3 is CAIASRDTVSYEQYF. The CDR3 region has the DNA TGTGCCATCGCCTCCCGGGACACCGTCTCCTACGAGCAGTACTTC.

The chain is built from TRBV6-5 and TRBJ2-7, with 12 bases identical to TRBD1. Looked up from germline, CDR1 is MNHEY and CDR2 is SVGAGI. The CDR3 runs to 15 residues. The trim removed 7 bases at V and 5 bases at J, leaving 9 bases unmatched. The CDR3 nucleotides are TGTGCCAGCAACGACCGGGACAGGGGGCTCCACGAGCAGTACTTC. It codes for CASNDRDRGLHEQYF.

The rearrangement joins TRBV28 to TRBJ1-1, with a weak D call TRBD1 (5 bases). This CDR3 has 15 amino acids. CDR1 and CDR2 (germline): MDHEN, SYDVKM. Trimming took 1 base from V and 5 from J, leaving 14 bases between them. Here the CDR3 reads CASSLSPGRGTEAFF. DNA for the CDR3: TGTGCCAGCAGTTTATCCCCAGGGAGGGGTACTGAAGCTTTCTTT.

This rearrangement joins TRBV12-3 or TRBV12-4 to TRBJ1-4; maybe TRBD1 (6 bases). V shed 5 bases and J shed 7 bases, with 11 bases lying between them. This CDR3 has 13 amino acids. This CDR3 reads CASSPGDREKLFF. CDR3 DNA sequence: TGTGCCAGCAGTCCAGGGGACCGTGAAAAACTGTTTTTT.

The chain carries TRBV28 and TRBJ2-7; 7 bases align to TRBD1. CDR3 length: 16 amino acids. Germline V gene data show CDR1 as MDHEN and CDR2 as SYDVKM. J was trimmed by 4 bases and V by 5 bases; bases with no gene match: 14. In DNA, the CDR3 is TGTGCCAGCAGTGCACCAAGACAGGGAATAGCGTACGAGCAGTACTTC. Translated, it gives CASSAPRQGIAYEQYF.

V and J are TRBV2 and TRBJ1-4; D possibly corresponds to TRBD1 (5 bases). Deletions cut 6 bases from V and 8 bases from J, with 16 bases between. The germline V gene has CDR1 SNHLY and CDR2 FYNNEI. There are 14 residues in the CDR3. The DNA of the CDR3 is TGTGCCAGCAGGGGGCAGCTGGTCCGGGAAAAACTGTTTTTT. Protein: CASRGQLVREKLFF.

This chain joins TRBV11-1 and TRBJ2-7; 7 bases are a match to TRBD2. CDR1 SGHAT and CDR2 FQDESV come from the germline V gene (reference sequence). After removal of 1 base from V and 3 bases from J, the junction contained 9 bases not matched to a gene. CDR3 size: 16 residues. The DNA for the CDR3 is TGTGCCAGCAGCTTAGTTGCCGGTCTAGCGGTCTACGAGCAGTACTTC. Protein: CASSLVAGLAVYEQYF. The full variable domain, its missing parts supplied by reference TRBV11-1 and TRBJ2-7, is EAEVAQSPRYKITEKSQAVAFWCDPISGHATLYWYRQILGQGPELLVQFQDESVVDDSQLPKDRFSAERLKGVDSTLKIQPAELGDSAMYLCASSLVAGLAVYEQYFGPGTRLTVT.

The chain joins TRBV15 to TRBJ2-3, with TRBD2 matching 10 bases. The ends lost 7 bases at V and 5 bases at J; junction bases unmatched: 6. The germline CDR1 and CDR2 sequences are LNHNV and YYDKDF (reference sequence). The CDR3 is made up of 14 amino acids. CDR3 residues: CATNLAGVQDTQYF. The CDR3 nucleotides are TGTGCCACCAACCTAGCGGGAGTTCAAGATACGCAGTATTTT.

This clone has just one count. This chain links TRBV9 with TRBJ1-1; D uncertain. The V and J ends lost 2 bases and 3 bases respectively, with 5 bases between them. The CDR3 consists of 12 residues. Germline-derived CDR1 and CDR2 are SGDLS and YYNGEE. CDR3 protein: CASSVGDTEAFF. The CDR3 DNA sequence: TGTGCCAGCAGCGTCGGAGACACTGAAGCTTTCTTT.

J is TRBJ1-4 and V is TRBV10-2; the match to TRBD1 covers 10 bases. Germline V gives CDR1 WSHSY, CDR2 SAAADI. V was pared by 4 bases and J by 7 bases, with 6 bases of the junction left unmatched. CDR3 length: 15 amino acids. This CDR3 reads CASSAPGTGVEKLFF. In DNA form, the CDR3 reads TGCGCCAGCAGTGCCCCCGGGACAGGGGTTGAAAAACTGTTTTTT.

The rearrangement uses TRBV19 and TRBJ1-2; D gene ambiguous. Trimming took 1 base from V and 7 from J, leaving 10 bases between them. The germline V gene encodes CDR1 LNHDA and CDR2 SQIVND (reference sequence). The CDR3 consists of 13 residues. CDR3 DNA: TGTGCCAGTAGTATAGGGGCACCTGGTGGCTACACCTTC. Residues: CASSIGAPGGYTF.

The V call is TRBV18, the J call TRBJ2-7; 9 nucleotides line up with TRBD2. Germline CDR1 is KGHSH and CDR2 is LQKENI. Trimming removed 4 bases from V and 5 bases from J; junction bases left unmatched: 15. The CDR3 contains 17 residues. The CDR3 here is CASSHESLAGVNNEQYF. The CDR3 coding sequence is TGTGCCAGCTCACACGAATCCTTAGCGGGAGTGAACAACGAGCAGTACTTC.

This rearrangement joins TRBV18 to TRBJ2-1, with D tentatively TRBD2 (6 bases). V was pared by 3 bases and J by 1 base, with 16 bases between. CDR1 and CDR2 (germline): KGHSH, LQKENI. The CDR3 covers 17 residues. The CDR3 DNA reads TGTGCCAGCTCACCTACTATTTTTCGGGGGTCCTACAATGAGCAGTTCTTC. This gives the protein CASSPTIFRGSYNEQFF.

The CDR3 sequence: CASSPYPTGFVNTIYF. CDR3 coding DNA: TGTGCCAGCTCACCCTACCCTACAGGGTTTGTAAACACCATATATTTT. This rearrangement joins TRBV18 to TRBJ1-3, with a possible D match to TRBD1 (6 bases). CDR1 is KGHSH, CDR2 LQKENI, per germline. The V end lost 3 bases, the J end lost 6 bases, and 18 bases lay between the germline ends. The CDR3 runs to 16 residues.

The chain employs TRBV7-8 and TRBJ1-3; 7 bases map to TRBD1. Germline values: CDR1 SGHVS, CDR2 FQNEAQ. The CDR3 has 16 amino acids. Trimming took 5 bases from V and 0 from J; bases not matched to a gene: 7. CDR3 DNA sequence: TGTGCCAGCAGCCCATGGGACAGCACCTCTGGAAACACCATATATTTT. It yields the protein CASSPWDSTSGNTIYF.

This sequence joins TRBV9 and TRBJ2-3; 10 positions match TRBD2. This CDR3 is built from 16 residues. Germline V gene lookup returns CDR1 SGDLS and CDR2 YYNGEE. J lost 2 bases, V lost 6 bases, and 9 bases had no gene match. The DNA for the CDR3 is TGTGCCAGCAAGGAGATAGCGGGGGGTCTCACAGATACGCAGTATTTT. Protein sequence: CASKEIAGGLTDTQYF.

This clone has only one observation. The chain employs TRBV15 and TRBJ2-2; the match to TRBD2 covers 7 bases. V trimming: 0 bases; J trimming: 2 bases; junction bases outside the gene matches: 3. Germline V gene sequence: CDR1 LNHNV, CDR2 YYDKDF (reference sequence). The CDR3 has 16 residues. The CDR3 protein is CATSRDPSGNTGELFF. In DNA, the CDR3 is TGTGCCACCAGCAGAGATCCTAGCGGCAACACCGGGGAGCTGTTTTTT.

This chain uses TRBV27 with TRBJ2-7, with 9 bases identical to TRBD2. V shed 3 bases, J shed 3 bases, and the junction held 9 bases outside the gene matches. The CDR3 sequence is 16 residues long. Germline CDR1 and CDR2: MNHEY and SMNVEV (reference sequence). The chain's CDR3 is CASSFSFSGGYYEQYF. The CDR3 DNA reads TGTGCCAGCAGTTTCAGCTTTAGCGGGGGCTACTACGAGCAGTACTTC.

This chain links TRBV5-4 with TRBJ2-7, with TRBD1 matching over 8 bases. There are 16 residues in the CDR3. Germline V gene data show CDR1 as SGHNT and CDR2 as YYREEE (reference sequence). V was pared by 0 bases and J by 3 bases, with 8 bases of the junction left unmatched. DNA of the CDR3: TGTGCCAGCAGCTTGGGACGGGGGACAGGAATCTACGAGCAGTACTTC. It specifies CASSLGRGTGIYEQYF.

The chain recombines TRBV28 with TRBJ2-7, with D possibly TRBD1 on 5 matching bases. Trimming left V 5 bases short and J 0 bases short, with 14 bases between. Germline CDR1 and CDR2: MDHEN and SYDVKM. This CDR3 is 15 amino acids long. Here the CDR3 DNA reads TGTGCCAGCAGTCCTCGCCCAGGGTCCTCCTACGAGCAGTACTTC. It is translated as CASSPRPGSSYEQYF. Looking up the rest from reference TRBV28 and TRBJ2-7 gives the full variable domain: DVKVTQSSRYLVKRTGEKVFLECVQDMDHENMFWYRQDPGLGLRLIYFSYDVKMKEKGDIPEGYSVSREKKERFSLILESASTNQTSMYLCASSPRPGSSYEQYFGPGTRLTVT.

The chain is built from TRBV15 and TRBJ1-5, with D unclear. V was shortened by 0 bases and J by 7 bases, with 4 bases between the two germline ends. The CDR3 is 12 residues long. CDR1 and CDR2 from the germline V gene are LNHNV and YYDKDF (reference sequence). Here the CDR3 DNA reads TGTGCCACCAGCAGAGATGCGCAGCCCCAGCATTTT. Translated: CATSRDAQPQHF.

The genes are TRBV30 and TRBJ2-7; 7 bases match TRBD1. CDR3 length: 14 amino acids. From germline, CDR1 is GTSNPN and CDR2 SVGIG (reference sequence). The V segment lost 0 bases and the J segment 13 bases; nucleotides outside the gene matches: 15. The CDR3 region has the DNA TGTGCCTGGAGTGTAGGGGGCGAGCCTAGTGGGTTCTACTTC. It yields the protein CAWSVGGEPSGFYF.

The rearrangement links TRBV6-5 to TRBJ1-1, with D maybe TRBD1 (5 bases). The CDR3 is 14 residues long. The germline V and J ends were trimmed by 0 bases and 7 bases, with 12 bases remaining between them. Per the germline V gene, CDR1 is MNHEY and CDR2 is SVGAGI. The CDR3 sequence is CASSYSIRQGEAFF. The CDR3 DNA sequence: TGTGCCAGCAGTTACTCGATCAGGCAGGGTGAAGCTTTCTTT.

V and J are TRBV6-5 and TRBJ2-7, with 7 positions matching TRBD1. This CDR3 has 13 amino acids. Germline V CDR1 and CDR2: MNHEY, SVGAGI. The junction had 3 bases not matched to a gene; V was cut back by 5 bases and J by 2 bases. CDR3 residues: CASSRQGPYEQYF. In DNA form, the CDR3 reads TGTGCCAGCAGTAGACAGGGACCCTACGAGCAGTACTTC.

This clone was found once. The gene calls are TRBV5-1 and TRBJ2-2; possibly TRBD2 for D (5 bases). CDR1 is SGHRS and CDR2 is YFSETQ in the germline V gene. The CDR3 loop spans 15 amino acids. Trimming removed 7 bases at V and 0 bases at J, with 13 bases between. Here the CDR3 reads CASWKDSPNTGELFF. Here the CDR3 DNA reads TGCGCCAGCTGGAAGGACTCACCGAACACCGGGGAGCTGTTTTTT.

The CDR3 DNA sequence: TGTGCCAGCAGTTTCCGCTGGAGGCCGCTAGCTAACTATGGCTACACCTTC. It translates to CASSFRWRPLANYGYTF. V and J are TRBV27 and TRBJ1-2; D call uncertain. Between the trimmed V and J ends, which lost 3 bases and 0 bases, there was a span of 17 bases. CDR1 MNHEY and CDR2 SMNVEV come from the germline V gene (reference sequence). This CDR3 is built from 17 residues.

V is TRBV7-9 and J is TRBJ2-3; perhaps TRBD2 as D (6 bases). Germline CDR1 SEHNR, CDR2 FQNEAQ (reference sequence). The CDR3 runs 16 residues. The V and J ends lost 2 bases and 5 bases respectively, with 17 bases between them. The CDR3 DNA reads TGTGCCAGCAGCTTACTTCGCGGGGTTAACGGAGATACGCAGTATTTT. It yields the protein CASSLLRGVNGDTQYF.